One TCR beta chain is described in this entry. Two oligonucleotides, mixed equimolar, formed the beta constant-region primer covering TRBC1 and TRBC2. Nested alpha and beta constant-region primers with the SP2 primer drove four PCR rounds on ligated cDNA. In TCRdb, the UMI-ligation and nested PCR reads were re-called with MiXCR into one record per CDR3 protein. Of 30,000 to 40,000 distinct CDR3 sequences in the sample, approximately 18% are singletons; the top ten hold under 4%. These data come from a study of naive and memory T cell subsets. The CDR3 sequence is 15 residues long. Germline V gene lookup returns CDR1 SGHRS and CDR2 YFSETQ. Trimming took off 3 bases at V and 0 bases at J, with 12 bases between the two ends.

The chain has TRBV5-1 and TRBJ1-1; TRBD1 is a possible D gene (6 bases). This receptor was taken from a human donor in good health. Input material: effector memory CD4+ T cells from blood. Subset specified: effector memory, CD45RA- CD27-. CDR3 nucleotide sequence: TGCGCCAGCAGCTACACGGGACACCTGAACACTGAAGCTTTCTTT. Protein: CASSYTGHLNTEAFF.